Presented here are 5 T cell receptor beta chains from one specimen sequenced in a study of T cell responses to AZD1222 COVID-19 vaccine. The table came from immunoSEQ multiplex PCR; TCRdb's copy has only in-frame clones and leaves some out. Of some 150,000 clones in the sample, about 92% are singletons; the top ten hold roughly 3.3%. Sequencing used peripheral blood, obtained 28 days after the second AZD1222 dose. The source of these receptors is an adult who received the AZD1222 COVID-19 vaccine.

CDR3 DNA sequence: TGTGCCAGCAGCATCTCGTTGGGACCGCGGAACACTGAAGCTTTCTTT. This sequence encodes CASSISLGPRNTEAFF. The chain links TRBV11-3 to TRBJ1-1; D is perhaps TRBD1 (5 bases). Trimming cost V 5 bases and J 1 base, with 17 bases left between them. CDR3 length equals 16 residues. Germline V lookup: CDR1 SGHNT, CDR2 YENEEA. Full variable domain (rest looked up from reference TRBV11-3 and TRBJ1-1): EAGVVQSPRYKIIEKKQPVAFWCNPISGHNTLYWYLQNLGQGPELLIRYENEEAVDDSQLPKDRFSAERLKGVDSTLKIQPAELGDSAVYLCASSISLGPRNTEAFFGQGTRLTVV.

The V and J genes are TRBV5-1 and TRBJ2-1; TRBD2 might be the D (6 bases). Deletions cut 4 bases from V and 6 bases from J, with 17 bases between. The germline V gene has CDR1 SGHRS and CDR2 YFSETQ. This CDR3 contains 15 residues. CDR3 loop: CASSLRLGSVNEQFF. DNA of the CDR3: TGCGCCAGCAGCCTTAGACTAGGTTCTGTCAATGAGCAGTTCTTC.

This chain links TRBV5-6 with TRBJ2-6; tentatively, D is TRBD1 or TRBD2 (5 bases each). The germline V gene has CDR1 SGHDT and CDR2 YYEEEE. Trimming removed 2 bases from V and 0 bases from J, with 12 bases in between. The CDR3 spans 17 residues. CDR3 nucleotide sequence: TGTGCCAGCAGCTTTCGGACAACTAGCTCTGGGGCCAACGTCCTGACTTTC. It specifies CASSFRTTSSGANVLTF.

The chain carries TRBV7-2 and TRBJ2-2; unclear D gene. The CDR3 is 14 amino acids. Germline V gives CDR1 SGHTA, CDR2 FQGNSA. Deletions cut 0 bases from V and 5 bases from J, with 7 bases between. The CDR3 sequence: CASSLAQRTGELFF. Here the CDR3 DNA reads TGTGCCAGCAGCTTAGCGCAAAGGACCGGGGAGCTGTTTTTT.

The table lists this clone with a few counts. The J gene is TRBJ2-1, the V gene TRBV25-1; the D gene is possibly TRBD1 (5 bases). Looked up from germline, CDR1 is MGHDK and CDR2 is SYGVNS. Between the trimmed V and J ends, which lost 7 bases and 0 bases, there was a span of 10 bases. The CDR3 covers 14 residues. The CDR3 loop is CASTTGGSYNEQFF. CDR3 in DNA: TGTGCCAGCACCACAGGTGGCTCCTACAATGAGCAGTTCTTC.